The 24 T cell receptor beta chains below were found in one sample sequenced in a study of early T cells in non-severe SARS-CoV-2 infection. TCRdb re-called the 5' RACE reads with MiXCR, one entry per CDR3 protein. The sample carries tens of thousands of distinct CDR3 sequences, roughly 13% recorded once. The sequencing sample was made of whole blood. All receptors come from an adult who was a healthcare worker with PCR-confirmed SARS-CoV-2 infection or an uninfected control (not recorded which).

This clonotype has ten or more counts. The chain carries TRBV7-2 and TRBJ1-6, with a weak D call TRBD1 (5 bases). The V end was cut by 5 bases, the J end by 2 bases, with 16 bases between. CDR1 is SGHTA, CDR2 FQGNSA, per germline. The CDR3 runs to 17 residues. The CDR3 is CASSAQSGVTYNSPLHF. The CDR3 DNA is TGTGCCAGCAGCGCCCAGTCGGGGGTGACCTATAATTCACCCCTCCACTTT.

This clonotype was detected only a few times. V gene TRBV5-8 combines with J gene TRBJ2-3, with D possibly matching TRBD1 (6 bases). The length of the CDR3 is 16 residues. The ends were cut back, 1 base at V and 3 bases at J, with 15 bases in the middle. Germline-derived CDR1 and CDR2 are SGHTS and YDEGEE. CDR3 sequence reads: CASSLWLGAETDTQYF. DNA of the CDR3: TGTGCCAGCAGCTTGTGGCTGGGGGCAGAGACAGATACGCAGTATTTT.

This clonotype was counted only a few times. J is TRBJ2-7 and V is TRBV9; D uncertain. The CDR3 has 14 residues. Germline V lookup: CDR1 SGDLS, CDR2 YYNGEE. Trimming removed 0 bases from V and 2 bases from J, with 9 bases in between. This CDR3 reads CASSVAPNTYEQYF. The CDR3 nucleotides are TGTGCCAGCAGCGTAGCCCCCAACACCTACGAGCAGTACTTC.

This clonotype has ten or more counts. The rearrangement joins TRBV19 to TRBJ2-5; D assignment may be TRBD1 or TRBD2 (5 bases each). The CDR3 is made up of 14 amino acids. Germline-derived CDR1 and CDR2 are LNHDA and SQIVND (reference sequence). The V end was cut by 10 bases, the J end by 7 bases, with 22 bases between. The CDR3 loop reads CATTTGRSRRTQYF. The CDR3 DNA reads TGTGCCACCACAACGGGACGGAGTAGGAGGACCCAGTACTTC.

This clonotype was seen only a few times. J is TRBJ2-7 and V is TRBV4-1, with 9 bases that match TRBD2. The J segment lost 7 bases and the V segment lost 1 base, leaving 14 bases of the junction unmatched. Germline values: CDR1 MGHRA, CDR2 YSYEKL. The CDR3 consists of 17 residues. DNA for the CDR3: TGCGCCAGCAGCCAAGCTGATATGGGACTAGCTTTGGGGGAGCAGTACTTC. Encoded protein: CASSQADMGLALGEQYF.

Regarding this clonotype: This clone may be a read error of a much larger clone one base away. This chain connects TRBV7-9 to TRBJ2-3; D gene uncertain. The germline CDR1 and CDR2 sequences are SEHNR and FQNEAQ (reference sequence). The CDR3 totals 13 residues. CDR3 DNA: TGTGCCAGCAGAAGAGCAAGCATAGATACGCAGTATTTT. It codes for CASRRASIDTQYF.

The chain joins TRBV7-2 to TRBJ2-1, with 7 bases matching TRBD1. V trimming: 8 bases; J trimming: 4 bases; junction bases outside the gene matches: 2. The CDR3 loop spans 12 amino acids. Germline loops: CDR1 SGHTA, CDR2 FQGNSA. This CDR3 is CASRDRYNEQFF. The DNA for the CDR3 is TGTGCCAGCCGGGACAGATACAATGAGCAGTTCTTC.

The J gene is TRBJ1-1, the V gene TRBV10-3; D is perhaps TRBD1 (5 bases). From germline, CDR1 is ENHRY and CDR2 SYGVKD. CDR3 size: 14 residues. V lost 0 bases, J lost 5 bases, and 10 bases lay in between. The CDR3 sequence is CAISESTGYTEAFF. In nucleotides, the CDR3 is TGTGCCATCAGTGAGTCAACAGGATATACTGAAGCTTTCTTT.

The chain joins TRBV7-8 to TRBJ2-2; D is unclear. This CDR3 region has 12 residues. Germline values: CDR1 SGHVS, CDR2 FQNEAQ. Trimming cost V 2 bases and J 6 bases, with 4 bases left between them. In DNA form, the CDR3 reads TGTGCCAGCAGCTTAATTTCCGGGGAGCTGTTTTTT. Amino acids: CASSLISGELFF.

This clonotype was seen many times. As DNA, the CDR3 is TGTGCCAGCAGCGTTAGTTTTGGGGGCCGAGAGACCCAGTACTTC. Protein sequence: CASSVSFGGRETQYF. The chain couples TRBV7-8 to TRBJ2-5; possibly TRBD1 for D (6 bases). CDR3 size: 15 residues. Germline V gene lookup returns CDR1 SGHVS and CDR2 FQNEAQ. V gave up 5 bases and J gave up 4 bases, with 17 bases separating them. Together with reference TRBV7-8 and TRBJ2-5, the CDR3 gives the full variable domain: GAGVSQSPRYKVAKRGQDVALRCDPISGHVSLFWYQQALGQGPEFLTYFQNEAQLDKSGLPSDRFFAERPEGSVSTLKIQRTQQEDSAVYLCASSVSFGGRETQYFGPGTRLLVL.

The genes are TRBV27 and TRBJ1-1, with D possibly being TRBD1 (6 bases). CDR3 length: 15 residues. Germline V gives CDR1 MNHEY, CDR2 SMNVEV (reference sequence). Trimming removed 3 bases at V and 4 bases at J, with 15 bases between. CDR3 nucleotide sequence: TGTGCCAGCAGTTTGAAACAGGGAATAGGCACTGAAGCTTTCTTT. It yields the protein CASSLKQGIGTEAFF.

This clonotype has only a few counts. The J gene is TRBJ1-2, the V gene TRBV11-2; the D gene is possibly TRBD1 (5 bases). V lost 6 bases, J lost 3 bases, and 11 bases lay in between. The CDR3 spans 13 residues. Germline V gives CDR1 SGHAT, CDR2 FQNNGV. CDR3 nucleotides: TGTGCCAGCAGACCCCGAGGGGACTATGGCTACACCTTC. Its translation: CASRPRGDYGYTF.

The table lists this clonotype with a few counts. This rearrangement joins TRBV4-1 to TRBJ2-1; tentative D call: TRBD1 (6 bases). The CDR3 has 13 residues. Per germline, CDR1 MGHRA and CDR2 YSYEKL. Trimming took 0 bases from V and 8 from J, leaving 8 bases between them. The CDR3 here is CASSQDRGDEQFF. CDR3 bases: TGCGCCAGCAGCCAAGACAGGGGCGATGAGCAGTTCTTC.

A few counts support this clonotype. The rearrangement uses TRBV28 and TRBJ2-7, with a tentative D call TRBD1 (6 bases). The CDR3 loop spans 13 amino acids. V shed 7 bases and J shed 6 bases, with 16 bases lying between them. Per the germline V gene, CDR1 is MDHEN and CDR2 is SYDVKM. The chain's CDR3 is CASIAGDIFEQYF. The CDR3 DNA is TGTGCCAGCATAGCAGGGGATATATTCGAGCAGTACTTC.

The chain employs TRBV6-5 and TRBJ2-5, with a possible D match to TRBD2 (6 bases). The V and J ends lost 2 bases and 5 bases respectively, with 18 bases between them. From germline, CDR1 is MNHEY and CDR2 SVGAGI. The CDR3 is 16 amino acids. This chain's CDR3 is CASSYRIGGERETQYF. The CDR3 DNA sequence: TGTGCCAGCAGTTACCGGATTGGAGGGGAGAGGGAGACCCAGTACTTC.

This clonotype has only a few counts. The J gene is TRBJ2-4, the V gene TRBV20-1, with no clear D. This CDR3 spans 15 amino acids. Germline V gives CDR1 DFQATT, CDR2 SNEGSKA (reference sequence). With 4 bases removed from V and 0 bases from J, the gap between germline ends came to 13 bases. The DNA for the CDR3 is TGCAGTGCTACCCTTCCAACTGAAGCCAAAAACATTCAGTACTTC. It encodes CSATLPTEAKNIQYF.

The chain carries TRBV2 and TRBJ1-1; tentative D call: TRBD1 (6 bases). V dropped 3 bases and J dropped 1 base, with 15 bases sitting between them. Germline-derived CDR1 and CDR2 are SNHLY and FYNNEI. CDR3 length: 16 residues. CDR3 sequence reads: CASSDLGGGENTEAFF. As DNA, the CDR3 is TGTGCCAGCAGTGATTTGGGCGGGGGCGAGAACACTGAAGCTTTCTTT. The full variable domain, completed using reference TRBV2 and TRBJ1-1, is EPEVTQTPSHQVTQMGQEVILRCVPISNHLYFYWYRQILGQKVEFLVSFYNNEISEKSEIFDDQFSVERPDGSNFTLKIRSTKLEDSAMYFCASSDLGGGENTEAFFGQGTRLTVV.

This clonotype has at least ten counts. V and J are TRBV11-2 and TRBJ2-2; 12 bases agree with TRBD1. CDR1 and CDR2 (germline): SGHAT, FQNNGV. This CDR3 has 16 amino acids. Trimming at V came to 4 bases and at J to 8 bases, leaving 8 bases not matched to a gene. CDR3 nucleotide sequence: TGTGCCAGCAGCTCAATTCGGGACAGGGGGCGAGGGGAGCTGTTTTTT. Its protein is CASSSIRDRGRGELFF.

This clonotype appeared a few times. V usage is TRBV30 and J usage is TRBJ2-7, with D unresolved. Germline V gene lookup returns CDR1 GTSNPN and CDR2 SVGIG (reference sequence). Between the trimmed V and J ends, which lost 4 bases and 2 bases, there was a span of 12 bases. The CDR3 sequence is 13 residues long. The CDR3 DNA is TGTGCCTGGAAGCCCCCCATGCCCTACGAGCAGTACTTC. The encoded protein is CAWKPPMPYEQYF.

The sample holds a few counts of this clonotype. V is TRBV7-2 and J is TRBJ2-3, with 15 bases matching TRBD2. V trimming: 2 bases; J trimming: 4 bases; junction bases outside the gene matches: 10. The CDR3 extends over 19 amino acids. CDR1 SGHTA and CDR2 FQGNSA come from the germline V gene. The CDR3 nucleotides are TGTGCCAGCAGCTTAAGTTGGACTAGCGGGGGGGCAGGTGCAGATACGCAGTATTTT. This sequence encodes CASSLSWTSGGAGADTQYF.

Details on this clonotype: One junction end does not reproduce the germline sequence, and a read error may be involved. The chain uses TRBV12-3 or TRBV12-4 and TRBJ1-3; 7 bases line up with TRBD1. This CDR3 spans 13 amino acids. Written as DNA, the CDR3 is TGTGCCAGCAGCTTCTCAAGACAGGGTCTTACGGATTTT. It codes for CASSFSRQGLTDF.

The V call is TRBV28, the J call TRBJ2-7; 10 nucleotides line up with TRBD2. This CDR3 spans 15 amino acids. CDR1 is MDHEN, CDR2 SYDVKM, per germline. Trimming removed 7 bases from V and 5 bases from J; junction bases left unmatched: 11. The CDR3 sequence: CASTGALAGEDEQYF. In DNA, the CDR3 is TGTGCCAGCACCGGGGCCCTAGCGGGAGAGGACGAGCAGTACTTC. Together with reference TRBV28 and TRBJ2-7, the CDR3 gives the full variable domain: DVKVTQSSRYLVKRTGEKVFLECVQDMDHENMFWYRQDPGLGLRLIYFSYDVKMKEKGDIPEGYSVSREKKERFSLILESASTNQTSMYLCASTGALAGEDEQYFGPGTRLTVT.

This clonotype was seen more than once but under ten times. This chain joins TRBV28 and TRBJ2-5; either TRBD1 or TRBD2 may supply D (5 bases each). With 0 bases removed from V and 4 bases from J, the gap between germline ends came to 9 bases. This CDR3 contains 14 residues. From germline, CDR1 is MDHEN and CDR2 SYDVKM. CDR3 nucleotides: TGTGCCAGCAGTTTATGGCAGGGACGAGAGACCCAGTACTTC. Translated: CASSLWQGRETQYF.

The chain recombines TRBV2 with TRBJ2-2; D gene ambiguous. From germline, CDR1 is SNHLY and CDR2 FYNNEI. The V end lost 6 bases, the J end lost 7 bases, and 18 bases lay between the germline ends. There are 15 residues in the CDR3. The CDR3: CASRKGLISIGELFF. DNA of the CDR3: TGTGCCAGCAGAAAGGGCCTTATTTCGATCGGGGAGCTGTTTTTT.